This T cell receptor beta chain was sequenced in a study of human T cells and chemical hapten exposure. Study overall: Upper-back patch tests with 0.01% DPC were read at 6 days. Affected patients, primarily female, had alopecia areata, totalis or universalis.

TCRdb re-called the RACE reads through MiXCR, storing one row per CDR3 protein. The table records about 90,000 distinct CDR3 sequences, roughly a tenth of them present only once. The germline gives CDR1 LGHDT, CDR2 YNNKEL (reference sequence). This CDR3 has 16 residues. V lost 8 bases to trimming and J lost 6 bases; unmatched junction nucleotides: 14. Noted time point: patch test 1, 2 weeks after DPC sensitization. The treatment: therapeutic diphenylcyclopropenone sensitization with weekly scalp DPC. Whole blood that had not been fractionated was the source of extracted total RNA. Points from the study as a whole: More PT1 expanded TCRs went with higher patch test scores.

Only a few counts were recorded for this clonotype. What it binds is not known. Material: whole blood, obtained in connection with sensitization to the hapten diphenylcyclopropenone (DPC). The chain employs TRBV3-1 and TRBJ2-2, with 8 bases identical to TRBD2. The receptor's source is a man between 40 and 49 years old with alopecia areata. Some clones in this sample may be carry-over from other donors' samples. The CDR3 here is CASRTFSGTPAGELFF. The CDR3 DNA reads as TGTGCCAGCCGAACCTTTAGCGGGACACCGGCCGGGGAGCTGTTTTTT. The complete variable domain, with remaining parts taken from reference TRBV3-1 and TRBJ2-2, reads DTAVSQTPKYLVTQMGNDKSIKCEQNLGHDTMYWYKQDSKKFLKIMFSYNNKELIINETVPNRFSPKSPDKAHLNLHINSLELGDSAVYFCASRTFSGTPAGELFFGEGSRLTVL.